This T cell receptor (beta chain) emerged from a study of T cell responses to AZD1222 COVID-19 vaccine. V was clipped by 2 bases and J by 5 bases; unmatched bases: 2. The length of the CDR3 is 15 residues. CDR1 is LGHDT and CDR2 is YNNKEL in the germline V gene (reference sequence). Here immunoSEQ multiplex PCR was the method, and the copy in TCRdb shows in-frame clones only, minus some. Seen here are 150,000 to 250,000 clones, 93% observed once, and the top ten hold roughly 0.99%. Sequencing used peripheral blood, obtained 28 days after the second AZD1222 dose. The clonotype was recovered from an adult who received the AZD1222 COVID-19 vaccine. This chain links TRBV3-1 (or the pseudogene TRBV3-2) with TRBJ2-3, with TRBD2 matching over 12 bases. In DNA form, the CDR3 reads TGTGCCAGCAGCCAACTAGCGGGGGGGGGAGATACGCAGTATTTT. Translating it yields CASSQLAGGGDTQYF.